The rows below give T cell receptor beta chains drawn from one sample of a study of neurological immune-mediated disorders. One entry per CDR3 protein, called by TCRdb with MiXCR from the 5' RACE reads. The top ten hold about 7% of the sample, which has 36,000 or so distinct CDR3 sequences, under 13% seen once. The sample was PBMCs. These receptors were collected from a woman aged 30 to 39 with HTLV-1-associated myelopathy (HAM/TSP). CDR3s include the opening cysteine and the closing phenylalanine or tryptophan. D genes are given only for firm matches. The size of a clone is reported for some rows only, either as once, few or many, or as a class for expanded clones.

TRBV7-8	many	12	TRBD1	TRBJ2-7	TGTGCCAGCGGCACAGGGGTCGGCGAGCAGTACTTC	CASGTGVGEQYF
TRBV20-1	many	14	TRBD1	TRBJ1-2	TGCAGTGCTAGATTCGCAGGGGGCAACTATGGCTACACCTTC	CSARFAGGNYGYTF
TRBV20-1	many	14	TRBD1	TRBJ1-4	TGCAGTGCTGGAAGACAGGGTTCGGTAGAAAAACTGTTTTTT	CSAGRQGSVEKLFF
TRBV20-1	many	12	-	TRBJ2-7	TGCAGTGCCGCGGACCACTCGGGACAGCAGTACTTC	CSAADHSGQQYF
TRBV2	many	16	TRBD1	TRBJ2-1	TGTGCCAGCAGTCCCCGGTCCCGGGACAGCTACAATGAGCAGTTCTTC	CASSPRSRDSYNEQFF
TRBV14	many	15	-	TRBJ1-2	TGTGCCAGCAGCCAATTTGCAACTGGGAACTATGGCTACACCTTC	CASSQFATGNYGYTF
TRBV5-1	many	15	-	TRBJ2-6	TGCGCCAGCAGCTTGCCCCACGGGGGGGCCAACGTCCTGACTTTC	CASSLPHGGANVLTF
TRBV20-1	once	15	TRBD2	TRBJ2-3	TGCAGTGCGGGGCCCCGGGGGGGGGCCGCAGATACGCAGTATTTT	CSAGPRGGAADTQYF
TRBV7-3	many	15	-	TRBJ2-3	TGTGCCAGCAGCCCCGGGTCTTCCGGGGCAGATACGCAGTATTTT	CASSPGSSGADTQYF
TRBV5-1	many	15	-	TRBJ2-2	TGCGCCAGCAGCTTAAACAGCGCGAACACCGGGGAGCTGTTTTTT	CASSLNSANTGELFF
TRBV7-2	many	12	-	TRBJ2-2	TGTGCCAGCAGCTTTTACACCGGGGAGCTGTTTTTT	CASSFYTGELFF
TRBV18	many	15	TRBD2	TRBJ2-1	TGTGCCAGCTCACCGACTAGCGGGGGACTCTATGAGCAGTTCTTC	CASSPTSGGLYEQFF
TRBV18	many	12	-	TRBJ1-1	TGTGCCAGCTCAATTGGGAACACTGAAGCTTTCTTT	CASSIGNTEAFF
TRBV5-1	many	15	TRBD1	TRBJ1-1	TGCGCCAGCAGCTTTTTCGACAGGGAGAACACTGAAGCTTTCTTT	CASSFFDRENTEAFF
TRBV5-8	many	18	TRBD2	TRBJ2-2	TGTGCCAGCAGAACGATAGGGTCGTGGCTAGCGGCCACCGGGGAGCTGTTTTTT	CASRTIGSWLAATGELFF
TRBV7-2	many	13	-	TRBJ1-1	TGTGCCAGCAGCCGTCGACGGAACACTGAAGCTTTCTTT	CASSRRRNTEAFF
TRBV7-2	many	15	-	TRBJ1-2	TGTGCCAGCAGCTTAGTTGGCGACGGAGTCTATGGCTACACCTTC	CASSLVGDGVYGYTF
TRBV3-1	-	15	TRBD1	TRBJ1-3	TGTACCAGCAGCCTAGGCGGACAGGGGCAGAACATCATATATTTT	CTSSLGGQGQNIIYF
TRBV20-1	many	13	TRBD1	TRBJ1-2	TGCAGTGCTACCCGGGACAGGACGAGTGGCTACACCTTC	CSATRDRTSGYTF
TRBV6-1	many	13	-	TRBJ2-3	TGTGCCAGCCGTAATAGGTTTACAGATACGCAGTATTTT	CASRNRFTDTQYF
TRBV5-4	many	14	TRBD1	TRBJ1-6	TGTGCCAGCAGTTCCGGGACAGGGAGTTCACCCCTCCACTTT	CASSSGTGSSPLHF
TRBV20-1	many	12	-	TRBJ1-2	TGCAGTGCTAGGGAACAGCGATATGGCTACACCTTC	CSAREQRYGYTF
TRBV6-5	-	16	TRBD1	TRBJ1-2	TGTGCCAGCAGTTACTCGGGGACAGTTTTGAACTATGGCTACACCTTC	CASSYSGTVLNYGYTF
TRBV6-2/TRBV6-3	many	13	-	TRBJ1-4	TGTGCCAGCACCAAAGGGGTACGTGAAAAACTGTTTTTT	CASTKGVREKLFF
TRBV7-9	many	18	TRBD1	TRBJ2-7	TGTGCCAGCGCGATCGGGACAGGCACAACTGTCAGATCTAGCGAGCAGTACTTC	CASAIGTGTTVRSSEQYF
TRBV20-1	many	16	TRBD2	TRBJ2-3	TGCAGTGCTATTAGCGGGGACCTCCGTAGCACAGATACGCAGTATTTT	CSAISGDLRSTDTQYF
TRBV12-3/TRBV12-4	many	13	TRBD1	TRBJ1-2	TGTGCCAGCACCAACCAGGGGGCTAGTGGCTACACCTTC	CASTNQGASGYTF
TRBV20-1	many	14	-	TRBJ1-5	TGCAGTGCTGGACCCCCGTTCGGCAATCAGCCCCAGCATTTT	CSAGPPFGNQPQHF
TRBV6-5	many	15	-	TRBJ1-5	TGTGCCAGCAGTTACTCGGCAGCAGGGAATCAGCCCCAGCATTTT	CASSYSAAGNQPQHF
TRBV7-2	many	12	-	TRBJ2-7	TGTGCCAGCAGCTTAACCGGCTACGAGCAGTACTTC	CASSLTGYEQYF
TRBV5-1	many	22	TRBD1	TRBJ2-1	TGCGCCAGCGGAGCCCCCACACGAACCGGGACAGGGGGCCAGAGCTCCTACAATGAGCAGTTCTTC	CASGAPTRTGTGGQSSYNEQFF
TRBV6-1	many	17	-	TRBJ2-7	TGTGCCAGCATTTTAAGGGCGGGATCCGGGGCTTTCTACGAGCAGTACTTC	CASILRAGSGAFYEQYF
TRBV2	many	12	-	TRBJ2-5	TGTGCCAGCAGTGATGATGGGGGGACCCAGTACTTC	CASSDDGGTQYF
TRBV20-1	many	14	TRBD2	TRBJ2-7	TGCAGCGCCCCGGGACTAGCGGGGTCCTACGAGCAGTACTTC	CSAPGLAGSYEQYF
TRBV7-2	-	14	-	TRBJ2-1	TGTGCCAGCAGCTCTACGGGGCCGGACAATGAGCAGTTCTTC	CASSSTGPDNEQFF
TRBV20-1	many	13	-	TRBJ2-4	TGCAGTGCTAGTCCCCCTACCAAAAACATTCAGTACTTC	CSASPPTKNIQYF